This T cell receptor beta chain was recorded in a study of long-term antiretroviral therapy in people with HIV. Study-wide points: ART preceded a rise in diversity that nonetheless stayed lower than in transplant donor controls.

The junction had 11 bases not matched to a gene; V was cut back by 8 bases and J by 4 bases. Germline V CDR1 and CDR2: LNHDA, SQIVND (reference sequence). The CDR3 has 16 amino acids. Only a few counts were recorded for this clone. Antigen: not known. Researchers ran immunoSEQ v3.0 at survey level. Libraries were prepared by immunoSEQ multiplex PCR; TCRdb keeps only in-frame clonotypes and omits some of them. The table has roughly 20,000 clones, 80% to 85% seen once. The TCR comes from a woman in her 50s with HIV. The sequences come from unsorted PBMCs, collected 1.9 years after starting antiretroviral therapy. This chain uses TRBV19 with TRBJ1-6; 7 bases map to TRBD1. The CDR3 loop reads CASAKTGTNYNSPLHF. The CDR3 nucleotides read TGTGCCAGTGCTAAGACAGGGACCAATTATAATTCACCCCTCCACTTT.